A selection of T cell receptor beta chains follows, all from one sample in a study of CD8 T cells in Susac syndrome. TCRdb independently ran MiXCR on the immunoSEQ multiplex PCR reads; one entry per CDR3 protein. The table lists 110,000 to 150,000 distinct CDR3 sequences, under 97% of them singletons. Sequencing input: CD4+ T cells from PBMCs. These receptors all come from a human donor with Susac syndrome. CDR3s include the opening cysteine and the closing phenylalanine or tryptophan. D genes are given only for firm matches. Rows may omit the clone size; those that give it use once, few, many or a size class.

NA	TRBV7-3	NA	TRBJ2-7	TGTGCCAGCAGCTTACACCACCAAACCTACGAGCAGTACTTC	CASSLHHQTYEQYF
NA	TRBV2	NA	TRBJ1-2	TGTGCCAGCAGTTGGACAGCCAACTATGGCTACACCTTC	CASSWTANYGYTF
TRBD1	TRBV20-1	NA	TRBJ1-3	TGCAGTGCTAGGGACACAGGGGTTTCTGGAAACACCATATATTTT	CSARDTGVSGNTIYF
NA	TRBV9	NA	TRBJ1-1	TGTGCCAGCAGCGTAACGCAGGACACTGAAGCTTTCTTT	CASSVTQDTEAFF
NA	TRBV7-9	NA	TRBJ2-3	TGTGCCAGCAGCCCAGCAGGCTTCTCAGATACGCAGTATTTT	CASSPAGFSDTQYF
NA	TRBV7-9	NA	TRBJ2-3	TGTGCCAGCAGCTCAGCACTCGGACCCCGGGATACGCAGTATTTT	CASSSALGPRDTQYF
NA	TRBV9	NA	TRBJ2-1	TGTGCCAGCAGCGTAGGGCGAGCGTCGTATGAGCAGTTCTTC	CASSVGRASYEQFF
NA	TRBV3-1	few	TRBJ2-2	TGTGCCAGCAGCCAGCTGGGGGAGCTGTTTTTT	CASSQLGELFF
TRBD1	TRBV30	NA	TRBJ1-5	TGTGCCTGGAATCGGGACAGACCGAGCAATCAGCCCCAGCATTTT	CAWNRDRPSNQPQHF
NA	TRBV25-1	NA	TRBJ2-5	TGTGCCAGCAGTGGGGCAGTCCAAGAGACCCAGTACTTC	CASSGAVQETQYF
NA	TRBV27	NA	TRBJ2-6	TGTGCCAGCAGTTTCGACAGATCACCTGGGGCCAACGTCCTGACTTTC	CASSFDRSPGANVLTF
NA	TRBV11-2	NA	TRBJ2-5	TGTGCCAGCAGCTTAGATCTGAGGGGCGGCCAAAGGACCCAGTACTTC	CASSLDLRGGQRTQYF
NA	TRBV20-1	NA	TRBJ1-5	TGCAGTGCTAGTGGGGGGCCAGCGTCGCCCCAGCATTTT	CSASGGPASPQHF
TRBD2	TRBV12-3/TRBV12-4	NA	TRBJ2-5	TGTGCCAGCAGTTTGACTAGCGGGGTCGGAGAGACCCAGTACTTC	CASSLTSGVGETQYF
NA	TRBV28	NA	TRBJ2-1	TGTGCCAGCCGGGACACGACCTACAATGAGCAGTTCTTC	CASRDTTYNEQFF
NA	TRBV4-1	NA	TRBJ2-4	TGCGCCAGCAGCCAATATGTGGGCCAGGCCAAAAACATTCAGTACTTC	CASSQYVGQAKNIQYF
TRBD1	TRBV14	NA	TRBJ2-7	TGTGCCAGCAGCCAGCCGGGACAGGCAAAAGGGGGCTACGAGCAGTACTTC	CASSQPGQAKGGYEQYF
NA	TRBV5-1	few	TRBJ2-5	TGTGCCAGCAGCTTGGTCGGGGGCCAAGAGACCCAGTACTTC	CASSLVGGQETQYF
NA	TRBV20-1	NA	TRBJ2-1	TGCAGTGCTCGAAACAACCTGGCGGGTCGAGAGCAGTTCTTC	CSARNNLAGREQFF
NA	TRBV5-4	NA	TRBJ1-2	TGTGCCAGCAACACAGGATCTAACTATGGCTACACCTTC	CASNTGSNYGYTF
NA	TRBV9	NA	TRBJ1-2	TGTGCCAGCAGCGATGGAACAGCGCGCGCGGGCGGCTACACCTTC	CASSDGTARAGGYTF
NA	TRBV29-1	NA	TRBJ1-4	TGCAGCGTTGTAGGAGTGAATGAAAAACTGTTTTTT	CSVVGVNEKLFF
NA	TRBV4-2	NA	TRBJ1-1	TGTGCCAGCAGGCGAACCGGGAGCATGAACACTGAAGCTTTCTTT	CASRRTGSMNTEAFF
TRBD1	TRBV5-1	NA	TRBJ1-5	TGCGCCAGCAGCTTGGCACAGGGGGAAGGGCCCCAGCATTTT	CASSLAQGEGPQHF
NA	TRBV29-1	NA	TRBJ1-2	TGCAGCGTTCTGACGGGGTATGGCTACACCTTC	CSVLTGYGYTF
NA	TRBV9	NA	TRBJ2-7	TGTGCCAGCAGCGTAGACCCCGGCTCCAACGAGCAGTACTTC	CASSVDPGSNEQYF
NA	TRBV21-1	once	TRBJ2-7	TGTGCCAGCAGCAAACGAGCGGGAGGGGGCAGGTACGAGCAGTACTTC	CASSKRAGGGRYEQYF
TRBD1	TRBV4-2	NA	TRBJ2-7	TGTGCCAGCAGCCAACGTGGACAGGGGCGGGACGAGCAGTACTTC	CASSQRGQGRDEQYF
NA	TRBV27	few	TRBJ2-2	TGTGCCAGCAGTTTGCAGGGGTCCGGGGAGCTGTTTTTT	CASSLQGSGELFF
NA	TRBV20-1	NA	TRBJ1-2	TGCAGTACCTCAGGGGAGGTGGGCTACACCTTC	CSTSGEVGYTF
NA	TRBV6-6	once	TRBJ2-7	TGTGCCAGCACCCGGGGGCGATACTACGAGCAGTACTTC	CASTRGRYYEQYF
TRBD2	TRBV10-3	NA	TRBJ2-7	TGTGCCATCAGTGATCCGGGACTAGCATCCGTGGAGCAGTACTTC	CAISDPGLASVEQYF
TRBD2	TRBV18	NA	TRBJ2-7	TGTGCCAGCCAAGGACTAGCGGGAGACTACGAGCAGTACTTC	CASQGLAGDYEQYF
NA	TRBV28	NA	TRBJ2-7	TGTGCCAGCAGCGCTAGCGACCGCGAGCAGTACTTC	CASSASDREQYF